These 20 T cell receptor beta chains were sequenced from one sample in a study of naive and memory T cell subsets. General study results and limits: Possibly reflecting memory cells re-expressing CD45RA, a few larger clonotypes occurred in naive repertoires, especially CD8.

Their antigens are not known. The beta constant-region primer was an equimolar mix of two oligonucleotides covering TRBC1 and TRBC2. Ligated cDNA was amplified by four rounds of PCR with nested alpha and beta constant-region primers and SP2. TCRdb ran MiXCR on the UMI-ligation and nested PCR reads and lists one entry per CDR3 protein. The repertoire holds approximately 140,000 distinct CDR3 sequences, with under 25% as singletons. Sample: naive CD4+ T cells from blood. These receptors were obtained from a human donor in good health.

This clonotype has more than one count but fewer than ten. The chain recombines TRBV7-9 with TRBJ1-1; 9 bases are shared with TRBD1. V was pared by 1 base and J by 8 bases, with 8 bases of the junction left unmatched. The CDR3 spans 15 residues. CDR1 is SEHNR and CDR2 is FQNEAQ in the germline V gene (reference sequence). The CDR3 reads CASSLVGDRAREAFF. The DNA for the CDR3 is TGTGCCAGCAGCTTAGTTGGGGACAGGGCAAGGGAAGCTTTCTTT.

The chain recombines TRBV13 with TRBJ1-1; D gene unclear. Trimming stripped 6 bases from V and 1 base from J, with 12 bases between. Per the germline V gene, CDR1 is PRHDT and CDR2 is FYEKMQ (reference sequence). CDR3 length: 14 amino acids. The CDR3 DNA reads as TGTGCCAGCAGATACAGACAAGCGAACACTGAAGCTTTCTTT. Amino acid sequence: CASRYRQANTEAFF.

This clonotype was seen ten or more times. Because it lacks the conserved phenylalanine or tryptophan at the end, this CDR3 is likely a read error. No DNA is shown, since the ends of the CDR3 on it are uncertain; the CDR3 is the one TCRdb lists. V and J are TRBV12-3 or TRBV12-4 and TRBJ2-7; TRBD1, the table's D call, was not compared with the DNA. Both ends counted, the CDR3 spans 12 residues. CDR3 amino acids: CASSLRGGPLSS.

The chain couples TRBV6-5 to TRBJ1-1, with D unclear. The CDR3 is 13 amino acids. CDR1 is MNHEY and CDR2 is SVGAGI in the germline V gene. Trimming cost V 0 bases and J 7 bases, with 9 bases left between them. The CDR3 spells CASSYSIGSEAFF. CDR3 DNA: TGTGCCAGCAGTTACTCGATAGGTAGTGAAGCTTTCTTT.

This sequence joins TRBV18 and TRBJ1-1, with unresolved D. The CDR3 sequence is 15 residues long. Germline-derived CDR1 and CDR2 are KGHSH and LQKENI. V shed 3 bases and J shed 4 bases, with 15 bases lying between them. Here the CDR3 DNA reads TGTGCCAGCTCACCTAGGTCCGGACGGCCCACTGAAGCTTTCTTT. Its protein is CASSPRSGRPTEAFF.

This clonotype was observed many times. The rearrangement uses TRBV29-1 and TRBJ1-1; the D gene is possibly TRBD1 (6 bases). The germline V gene encodes CDR1 SQVTM and CDR2 ANQGSEA. This CDR3 has 15 amino acids. V was cut by 1 base and J by 0 bases, with 12 bases left in between. CDR3 nucleotide sequence: TGCAGCGTTGAAGTCGCGGGGGCCCTGAACACTGAAGCTTTCTTT. Protein product: CSVEVAGALNTEAFF.

The genes are TRBV29-1 and TRBJ1-1; the match to TRBD1 covers 7 bases. Germline CDR1 and CDR2: SQVTM and ANQGSEA. The V gene end was trimmed by 8 bases and the J gene end by 8 bases; junction bases not matched to a gene: 5. The CDR3 spans 10 residues. The CDR3 region has the DNA TGCAGCACTGACAGGGAGGAAGCTTTCTTT. It encodes CSTDREEAFF.

This clonotype was counted at least ten times. The chain uses TRBV7-9 and TRBJ1-1; weak D call: TRBD1 (6 bases). Germline V lookup: CDR1 SEHNR, CDR2 FQNEAQ (reference sequence). The CDR3 length is 15 residues. V gave up 5 bases and J gave up 7 bases, with 20 bases separating them. The CDR3 DNA is TGTGCCAGCAGCCAACTCAGGGGAATCAGTAATGAAGCTTTCTTT. It specifies CASSQLRGISNEAFF.

The chain carries TRBV11-2 and TRBJ2-1; 9 bases agree with TRBD1. CDR1 is SGHAT and CDR2 is FQNNGV in the germline V gene. Trimming removed 5 bases from V and 3 bases from J; junction bases left unmatched: 8. This CDR3 is 16 amino acids long. In DNA, the CDR3 is TGTGCCAGCAGCCCTAGTGCGGGACAGGGCTACAATGAGCAGTTCTTC. This translates into CASSPSAGQGYNEQFF.

This clonotype was detected only a few times. The CDR3 protein is CASSLLAGALAKNIQYF. Written as DNA, the CDR3 is TGTGCCAGCAGTTTACTAGCGGGAGCACTAGCCAAAAACATTCAGTACTTC. The chain combines TRBV28 with TRBJ2-4; the match to TRBD2 covers 10 bases. This CDR3 has 17 amino acids. V shed 2 bases, J shed 0 bases, and the junction held 4 bases outside the gene matches. CDR1 is MDHEN, CDR2 SYDVKM, per germline.

In its sample, this clonotype was seen a few times. This chain uses TRBV5-1 with TRBJ2-2, with a weak D call TRBD1 (5 bases). V lost 2 bases and J lost 6, with 8 bases in between. The CDR3 spans 13 residues. Germline V gene sequence: CDR1 SGHRS, CDR2 YFSETQ. The DNA of the CDR3 is TGCGCCAGCAGCTTTAGGGGTGCCGGGGAGCTGTTTTTT. Its translation is CASSFRGAGELFF.

The J gene is TRBJ2-5, the V gene TRBV7-2; D remains unclear. V gave up 6 bases and J gave up 5 bases, with 7 bases separating them. The germline CDR1 and CDR2 sequences are SGHTA and FQGNSA. The CDR3 extends over 11 amino acids. This chain's CDR3 is CASSLSETQYF. Written as DNA, the CDR3 is TGTGCCAGCAGTCTGTCGGAGACCCAGTACTTC.

A few counts support this clonotype. The chain combines TRBV30 with TRBJ2-2; D not certain. The CDR3 length is 12 residues. The V and J ends lost 5 bases and 6 bases respectively, with 10 bases between them. Germline lookup yields CDR1 GTSNPN and CDR2 SVGIG (reference sequence). In DNA form, the CDR3 reads TGTGCCTGGGCGAGAAGGCCCGGGGAGCTGTTTTTT. This translates into CAWARRPGELFF.

The CDR3 DNA is TGTGCCAGCAGTTTATTCGGGGCTAGCACAGATACGCAGTATTTT. Its protein product is CASSLFGASTDTQYF. V and J are TRBV28 and TRBJ2-3; D may be TRBD1 or TRBD2 (5 bases each). The germline V gene has CDR1 MDHEN and CDR2 SYDVKM. The V and J ends lost 1 base and 0 bases respectively, with 8 bases between them. The CDR3 is made up of 15 amino acids.

The V call is TRBV12-3 or TRBV12-4, the J call TRBJ2-1; tentatively, D is TRBD2 (6 bases). The CDR3 covers 16 residues. V shed 3 bases and J shed 0 bases, with 12 bases lying between them. The DNA of the CDR3 is TGTGCCAGCAGTTTCCTGGCGGGACGCTCCTACAATGAGCAGTTCTTC. Amino acid sequence: CASSFLAGRSYNEQFF.

A few counts support this clonotype. This rearrangement joins TRBV19 to TRBJ1-2; D remains ambiguous. This CDR3 spans 15 amino acids. The V end was cut by 1 base, the J end by 4 bases, with 13 bases between. CDR1 and CDR2 from the germline V gene are LNHDA and SQIVND (reference sequence). This CDR3 is CASSIGSTDFYGYTF. CDR3 DNA sequence: TGTGCCAGTAGTATAGGATCAACGGATTTCTATGGCTACACCTTC.

There are many counts of this clonotype. The genes are TRBV7-8 and TRBJ2-7, with D uncertain. CDR3 length: 13 amino acids. Trimming stripped 1 base from V and 4 bases from J, with 8 bases between. Germline V lookup: CDR1 SGHVS, CDR2 FQNEAQ. This CDR3 reads CASSLGLGYEQYF. The CDR3, as DNA: TGTGCCAGCAGCTTAGGGTTAGGGTACGAGCAGTACTTC.

This clonotype was detected only a few times. This chain joins TRBV28 and TRBJ1-2, with D perhaps TRBD1 (6 bases). The CDR3 is 12 residues long. The germline V gene encodes CDR1 MDHEN and CDR2 SYDVKM. V lost 1 base and J lost 13, with 13 bases in between. The CDR3 DNA sequence: TGTGCCAGCAGTTTATCGGACAGCCCTTCCACCTTC. This sequence encodes CASSLSDSPSTF.

This clonotype was seen at least ten times. The chain employs TRBV12-5 and TRBJ2-1; TRBD1 matches 8 bases. This CDR3 has 14 amino acids. Germline V gives CDR1 LGHNT, CDR2 FRNRAP. V trimming: 10 bases; J trimming: 6 bases; junction bases outside the gene matches: 11. The CDR3 DNA is TGTGCTATTGTGGACGACAGGGGTGGCAATGAGCAGTTCTTC. Its translation is CAIVDDRGGNEQFF.

The genes are TRBV13 and TRBJ1-5; D remains unclear. V lost 4 bases and J lost 2, with 18 bases in between. Germline CDR1 reads PRHDT; CDR2 reads FYEKMQ (reference sequence). The CDR3 contains 17 residues. CDR3: CASSSASSEGGNQPQHF. DNA for the CDR3: TGTGCCAGCAGCTCGGCTTCGTCTGAAGGTGGCAATCAGCCCCAGCATTTT. The variable domain in full, completed from reference TRBV13 and TRBJ1-5, reads AAGVIQSPRHLIKEKRETATLKCYPIPRHDTVYWYQQGPGQDPQFLISFYEKMQSDKGSIPDRFSAQQFSDYHSELNMSSLELGDSALYFCASSSASSEGGNQPQHFGDGTRLSIL.